The TCR beta chain under discussion was sequenced for a study of shared clonotypes between healthy human individuals. This clone was found a few times. Its antigen is undetermined. Overall study results and limits: It was only blood that was sampled, and tissue repertoires likely differ. Depth of sequencing was expected to influence donor clonotype sharing.

An even split of each subset's genomic DNA across several immunoSEQ plates was performed. It was 300 ng DNA, 25,000 to 35,000 T cell genomes, that went into each replicate PCR of unsorted PBMC. This table comes from immunoSEQ multiplex PCR, and its TCRdb copy is limited to in-frame clones, with some not included. The sample includes hundreds of thousands of clones, roughly four fifths of them seen just once. Sequences were obtained from PBMCs. This receptor was obtained from a woman in her 40s in good health. Some clones in this sample may be carry-over from other donors' samples.

The chain's CDR3 is CASSSNGNQPQHF. Written as DNA, the CDR3 is TGTGCCAGCAGTTCTAATGGCAATCAGCCCCAGCATTTT. This rearrangement joins TRBV6-5 to TRBJ1-5; D gene unclear. Germline CDR1 MNHEY, CDR2 SVGAGI. This CDR3 spans 13 amino acids. With 4 bases removed from V and 2 bases from J, the gap between germline ends came to 6 bases.